A single sample is the source of the 14 T cell receptor beta chains below, sequenced in a study of blood T cell repertoires in COVID-19. Clones were read by immunoSEQ multiplex PCR, and TCRdb kept only the in-frame ones, dropping some. The sample has about 120,000 clones, 80% seen once. Sequenced input: peripheral blood. The receptors were gathered from a man between 65 and 79 years old with acute or convalescent COVID-19.

The CDR3 here is CASRRTSGESTDTQYF. The CDR3, as DNA: TGTGCCAGCAGGAGGACTAGCGGGGAGAGCACAGATACGCAGTATTTT. The chain links TRBV6-6 to TRBJ2-3, with 12 nucleotides matching TRBD2. Trimming removed 6 bases from V and 0 bases from J; junction bases left unmatched: 4. This CDR3 region has 16 residues. Germline values: CDR1 MNHNY, CDR2 SVGAGI (reference sequence).

The chain joins TRBV30 to TRBJ1-1, with D maybe TRBD1 (6 bases). Germline CDR1 and CDR2: GTSNPN and SVGIG (reference sequence). Trimming took off 4 bases at V and 4 bases at J, with 10 bases between the two ends. The CDR3 consists of 12 residues. This CDR3 is CAWTRGLTEAFF. Here the CDR3 DNA reads TGTGCCTGGACGCGGGGGCTCACTGAAGCTTTCTTT.

The chain recombines TRBV6-6 with TRBJ2-7; possibly TRBD2 for D (5 bases). Trimming took 6 bases from V and 7 from J, leaving 13 bases between them. This CDR3 is 12 amino acids long. Germline-derived CDR1 and CDR2 are MNHNY and SVGAGI (reference sequence). CDR3 bases: TGTGCCAGCAGCAGACTACAGACTGAGCAGTACTTC. Its translation: CASSRLQTEQYF.

The rearrangement links TRBV28 to TRBJ2-5; a possible D gene is TRBD1 (6 bases). The V end lost 1 base, the J end lost 1 base, and 7 bases lay between the germline ends. CDR3 length: 14 residues. Germline CDR1 MDHEN, CDR2 SYDVKM. CDR3 protein: CASSLLQGQETQYF. As DNA, the CDR3 is TGTGCCAGCAGTTTATTACAGGGCCAAGAGACCCAGTACTTC.

V usage is TRBV11-2 and J usage is TRBJ1-6, with D possibly being TRBD1 (6 bases). CDR3 length: 14 amino acids. The germline V and J ends were trimmed by 4 bases and 5 bases, with 9 bases remaining between them. CDR1 is SGHAT, CDR2 FQNNGV, per germline. In nucleotides, the CDR3 is TGTGCCAGCAGCTCCAGGGGTAATAATTCACCCCTCCACTTT. It encodes CASSSRGNNSPLHF.

This sequence joins TRBV7-2 and TRBJ2-5; D might be TRBD2 (7 bases). V lost 1 base and J 4 bases, leaving 13 bases between the germline ends. Per germline, CDR1 SGHTA and CDR2 FQGNSA. The CDR3 is 15 amino acids. DNA of the CDR3: TGTGCCAGCAGCTTAGGGGCGGGGGCACGAGAGACCCAGTACTTC. Translation gives CASSLGAGARETQYF.

The chain recombines TRBV10-3 with TRBJ1-4; D might be TRBD1 (6 bases). This CDR3 has 14 residues. Germline V CDR1 and CDR2: ENHRY, SYGVKD. V lost 10 bases and J lost 0, with 12 bases in between. The CDR3 here is CATSEGATNEKLFF. In DNA, the CDR3 is TGTGCCACGTCCGAGGGGGCAACTAATGAAAAACTGTTTTTT.

The CDR3 protein is CASSVGLAGSTDTQYF. CDR3 nucleotides: TGTGCCAGCAGTGTAGGGCTAGCGGGGAGCACAGATACGCAGTATTTT. The V gene is TRBV2, the J gene TRBJ2-3; 9 positions match TRBD2. Germline lookup yields CDR1 SNHLY and CDR2 FYNNEI. Trimming removed 4 bases from V and 0 bases from J; junction bases left unmatched: 5. This CDR3 is built from 16 residues.

The chain links TRBV5-6 to TRBJ2-7; D is undetermined. Germline CDR1 reads SGHDT; CDR2 reads YYEEEE. The CDR3 loop spans 11 amino acids. V was pared by 2 bases and J by 4 bases, with 4 bases between. CDR3 sequence: CASSFGYEQYF. CDR3 DNA sequence: TGTGCCAGCAGCTTCGGGTACGAGCAGTACTTC. The variable domain in full, completed from reference TRBV5-6 and TRBJ2-7, reads DAGVTQSPTHLIKTRGQQVTLRCSPKSGHDTVSWYQQALGQGPQFIFQYYEEEERQRGNFPDRFSGHQFPNYSSELNVNALLLGDSALYLCASSFGYEQYFGPGTRLTVT.

The rearrangement joins TRBV9 to TRBJ1-4, with D possibly TRBD1 on 5 matching bases. CDR3 length: 16 residues. Trimming removed 3 bases from V and 0 bases from J, with 12 bases in between. Germline assignment: CDR1 SGDLS and CDR2 YYNGEE. The CDR3 region is CASSALEGPTNEKLFF. CDR3 sequence (DNA): TGTGCCAGCAGCGCGCTGGAGGGGCCAACTAATGAAAAACTGTTTTTT.

As to this clone: At one end the junction does not follow the germline gene, possibly because of a read error. The chain combines TRBV7-7 with TRBJ2-7; TRBD2 aligns across 9 bases. Germline V gene data show CDR1 as SSHAT and CDR2 as FNYEAQ (reference sequence). This CDR3 region has 15 residues. The CDR3 DNA follows: TGTGCTAGCAGCTTAGATCCTAGCGGGGTTGGCGAGCAGTACTTC. The encoded protein is CASSLDPSGVGEQYF.

As DNA, the CDR3 is TGTGCCAGCAGTTACGGAGGAGGCGGGGAGCTGTTTTTT. It specifies CASSYGGGGELFF. J is TRBJ2-2 and V is TRBV6-5; D is possibly TRBD2 (5 bases). V lost 2 bases and J 7 bases, leaving 8 bases between the germline ends. This CDR3 has 13 amino acids. Germline values: CDR1 MNHEY, CDR2 SVGAGI.

This sequence joins TRBV6-1 and TRBJ2-2; 7 nucleotides agree with TRBD2. V was pared by 3 bases and J by 4 bases, with 5 bases of the junction left unmatched. Germline V gives CDR1 MNHNS, CDR2 SASEGT. There are 15 residues in the CDR3. In DNA, the CDR3 is TGTGCCAGCAGTGAGGGAGGGTTGAGCACCGGGGAGCTGTTTTTT. Translation: CASSEGGLSTGELFF.

The V gene is TRBV5-1, the J gene TRBJ2-2, with unresolved D. This CDR3 spans 15 amino acids. CDR1 and CDR2 from the germline V gene are SGHRS and YFSETQ. Trimming removed 1 base from V and 0 bases from J, with 7 bases in between. The CDR3 DNA reads as TGCGCCAGCAGCTTGAGCAGGTCGAACACCGGGGAGCTGTTTTTT. Translation: CASSLSRSNTGELFF.